The source of this TCR beta chain is a study of cytomegalovirus exposure and HLA in healthy donors. PCR used 60 Vbeta primers and 13 Jbeta primers. TCRdb's copy holds only in-frame clones and misses some; the assay was immunoSEQ multiplex PCR. In the table there are under 150,000 clones, over 70% of which are singletons. CDR3 length: 14 residues. Germline V gene sequence: CDR1 SNHLY, CDR2 FYNNEI. The ends were cut back, 4 bases at V and 7 bases at J, with 16 bases in the middle. As to this clone: Its target is not known.

Overall study results and limits: Because they were indistinguishable, some V segments, including TRBV6-2 and TRBV6-3, were excluded. The study flagged around 160 TCR beta chains as cytomegalovirus-associated. Reports indicate that TCR beta sequences accurately predicted the HLA-A and HLA-B alleles of most subjects.

V usage is TRBV2 and J usage is TRBJ1-2; D is possibly TRBD1 (5 bases). This clonotype was sampled from a woman in her 40s in good health and CMV-seropositive. The sequenced material came from PBMCs. The CDR3 DNA sequence: TGTGCCAGCAGTGGTCGACAGATCCGAATTGGCTACACCTTC. It is translated as CASSGRQIRIGYTF.